The T cell receptor (beta chain) described here comes from a study of cytomegalovirus exposure and HLA in healthy donors. Study results and caveats: Diagnosis of cytomegalovirus status made by the classifier reportedly showed high specificity and sensitivity. Previously analyzed data showed that most TCR beta V segments were productive at a frequency of about 90% or about 30%.

V lost 3 bases to trimming and J lost 6 bases, with 14 bases between them. Germline V CDR1 and CDR2: SGHAT, FQNNGV. The CDR3 totals 15 residues. It was with 60 Vbeta and 13 Jbeta primers that the PCR ran. The assay was immunoSEQ multiplex PCR, and TCRdb's table has in-frame clones only and misses some. The sample has 200,000 to 250,000 clones, approximately 88% seen once. This clone was counted a single time. What it binds is unknown. This sequence was found in a boy aged 2 to 10 in good health and CMV-seronegative. The chain employs TRBV11-2 and TRBJ2-2; maybe TRBD2 (6 bases). Sequenced input: PBMCs. CDR3 bases: TGTGCCAGCAGCTTTGGGGGGACGGTTTCCGGGGAGCTGTTTTTT. Translation: CASSFGGTVSGELFF.